This TCR beta chain was identified in a study of cytomegalovirus exposure and HLA in healthy donors (dated by TCRdb to about 2017). Notes on the research overall: According to a later analysis, one platform produced both the roughly 120 validation repertoires and the 620 or so repertoires of the first cohort. Along with the approximately 650-subject first cohort, a separate validation cohort of about 110 different subjects was used. High-throughput TCR immunosequencing, statistical association of individual TCRs with disease status, and machine learning were combined to predict cytomegalovirus infection status. The aim of the study was to test whether cataloging public T cell receptors could identify signatures of past pathogen exposure. The investigation overall reported the following: The study gave a list of over 150 TCR beta chains associated with cytomegalovirus. A later analysis lacked HLA typing for the validation cohort, so it scored co-occurrence in that cohort across all 120 repertoires. Of the cluster scores, 90% to 95% were above 0 in a later analysis, which found that TCRs clustered in the first cohort also tended to co-occur in the approximately 120 validation repertoires. Most TCR sequences were observed very rarely across donors, whereas some public TCRs were present in many individuals. Cytomegalovirus status was reported to be diagnosed by the classifier with high specificity and sensitivity in both the original and validation cohorts. In vitro tests confirmed that a few of the cytomegalovirus-associated TCR beta chains recognize cytomegalovirus antigens. The authors suggested that the approach could potentially be generalized to other disease states and immunological phenotypes.

In the germline V gene, CDR1 corresponds to MDHEN and CDR2 to SYDVKM. Trimming accounts for 4 bases at V and 7 bases at J, while the number of junction bases matched to no gene is 9. Reading from cysteine to phenylalanine, the CDR3 counts 16 amino acids. CDR3 DNA only is kept here, 48 bases in frame from base 1. Libraries came from the immunoSEQ multiplex PCR assay. The authors' analysis ran thus. A statistical classification framework was built for diagnosing cytomegalovirus status from the catalog of TCR beta chain sequences. TCRdb took this table from immuneACCESS and kept in-frame rearrangements with V and J called. Such tables lack part of the clones; where checked against another copy, unresolved V genes explain under half of the gap, and the rest is unexplained. Clone size and the V and J calls come from that table; the DNA yielded D and trimming. This sample holds 150,000 to 200,000 clones; 75% to 90% were observed only once. About 2.3% of the sample is in the top ten clones.

This clone appeared a few times. Its cognate antigen has yet to be identified. No qualities accompany the bases; no much larger clone lies one base away. Separate from the approximately 670-subject first cohort, the validation cohort of 95 to 150 subjects was the group to which the donors belonged. The chain is encoded by TRBV28 joined to TRBJ2-6, and TRBD1 matches 8 of the central bases. The sample consisted of PBMCs. The clonotype was recovered from a woman aged 18-29 years in good health and CMV-seronegative. The CDR3 has the sequence CASSSHGDRSANVLTF. The nucleotide sequence is given as TGTGCCAGCAGTTCTCATGGGGACAGGTCCGCCAACGTCCTGACTTTC.